The 4 T cell receptor beta chains reported below all come from one sample, sequenced in a study of blood T cell repertoires in COVID-19. The table came from immunoSEQ multiplex PCR; TCRdb's copy has only in-frame clones and leaves some out. The table has 60,000 or so clones, around 87% seen once. Sequenced sample: peripheral blood. These TCRs come from a man aged 60 to 69 with active or convalescent COVID-19.

The V and J genes are TRBV18 and TRBJ1-6; a possible D gene is TRBD1 (5 bases). V dropped 3 bases and J dropped 13 bases, with 19 bases sitting between them. The CDR3 totals 15 residues. Germline CDR1 reads KGHSH; CDR2 reads LQKENI. As DNA, the CDR3 is TGTGCCAGCTCACCGGAGACAGCTACGGTGAGGCCCCTCCACTTT. Translated: CASSPETATVRPLHF. Looking up the rest from reference TRBV18 and TRBJ1-6 gives the full variable domain: NAGVMQNPRHLVRRRGQEARLRCSPMKGHSHVYWYRQLPEEGLKFMVYLQKENIIDESGMPKERFSAEFPKEGPSILRIQQVVRGDSAAYFCASSPETATVRPLHFGNGTRLTVT.

This rearrangement joins TRBV5-1 to TRBJ2-5, with D perhaps TRBD2 (5 bases). Between the trimmed V and J ends, which lost 0 bases and 1 base, there was a span of 10 bases. This CDR3 spans 15 amino acids. Germline V lookup: CDR1 SGHRS, CDR2 YFSETQ. The CDR3 loop reads CASSLAPGLQETQYF. CDR3 in DNA: TGCGCCAGCAGCTTGGCTCCCGGACTCCAAGAGACCCAGTACTTC.

The V call is TRBV5-4, the J call TRBJ2-7; 7 positions agree with TRBD1. Trimming removed 3 bases from V and 3 bases from J; junction bases left unmatched: 0. Looked up from germline, CDR1 is SGHNT and CDR2 is YYREEE (reference sequence). This CDR3 region has 12 residues. CDR3 nucleotides: TGTGCCAGCAGCTCAGGGGGCTACGAGCAGTACTTC. This codes for CASSSGGYEQYF.

The V call is TRBV5-6, the J call TRBJ2-7; 7 positions agree with TRBD2. V lost 4 bases and J lost 3; bases outside the gene matches: 7. CDR1 is SGHDT and CDR2 is YYEEEE in the germline V gene. The CDR3 spans 14 residues. The CDR3 reads CASSLGLGVYEQYF. The CDR3 DNA is TGTGCCAGCAGCCTCGGACTAGGGGTCTACGAGCAGTACTTC.